The source of this T cell receptor beta chain is a study of T cell responses to AZD1222 COVID-19 vaccine. Notes on the study in general: Scientists sampled the repertoires only once the peak T cell response had passed.

Produced via immunoSEQ multiplex PCR; TCRdb's table is partial and in-frame only. The sample includes roughly 100,000 clones, around 85% of them seen just once. V was pared by 2 bases and J by 1 base, with 5 bases between. Looked up from germline, CDR1 is SEHNR and CDR2 is FQNEAQ (reference sequence). The CDR3 consists of 13 residues. Of note for this clone: The antigen is undetermined. Other DNA sequences of this sample code for an identical CDR3.

The V and J genes are TRBV7-9 and TRBJ1-1; D is uncertain. The clonotype was recovered from an adult who received the AZD1222 COVID-19 vaccine. The specimen was peripheral blood, collected 28 days after the second AZD1222 dose. The CDR3 sequence: CASSLSGNTEAFF. Written as DNA, the CDR3 is TGTGCCAGCAGCTTAAGCGGGAACACTGAAGCTTTCTTT.